The clone carrying this T cell receptor (beta chain) has only one observation. What it binds is unknown. Germline CDR1 is SNHLY and CDR2 is FYNNEI. The CDR3 loop spans 14 amino acids. Between the trimmed V and J ends, which lost 6 bases and 5 bases, there was a span of 15 bases. These data come from a study of cytomegalovirus exposure and HLA in healthy donors. PCR employed 60 Vbeta and 13 Jbeta primers. Method: immunoSEQ multiplex PCR; TCRdb's copy keeps in-frame clones and lacks some. The data contain around 83,000 clones, 78% of them singletons. Overall study findings and caveats: The study carried out a later analysis of TCR beta sequences. It associated about 15,000 of them with specific HLA alleles at a false discovery rate of 0.05.

This chain links TRBV2 with TRBJ2-3; no clear D. The source is a male donor in good health and CMV-seropositive. The sequenced material came from PBMCs. CDR3 sequence: CASSPSSLLDTQYF. The DNA of the CDR3 is TGTGCCAGCAGCCCGAGTTCCCTGTTAGATACGCAGTATTTT.